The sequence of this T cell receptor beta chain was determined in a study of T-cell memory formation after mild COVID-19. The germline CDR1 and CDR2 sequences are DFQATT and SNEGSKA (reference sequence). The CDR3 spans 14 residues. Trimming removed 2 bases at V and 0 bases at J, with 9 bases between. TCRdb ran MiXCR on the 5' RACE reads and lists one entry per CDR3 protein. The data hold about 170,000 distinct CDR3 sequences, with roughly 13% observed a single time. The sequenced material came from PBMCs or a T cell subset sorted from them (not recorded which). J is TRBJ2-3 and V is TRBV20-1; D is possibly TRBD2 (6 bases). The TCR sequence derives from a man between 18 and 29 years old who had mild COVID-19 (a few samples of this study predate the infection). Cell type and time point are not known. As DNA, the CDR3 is TGCAGTGCTAGATTGGGGACTAGCACAGATACGCAGTATTTT. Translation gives CSARLGTSTDTQYF.